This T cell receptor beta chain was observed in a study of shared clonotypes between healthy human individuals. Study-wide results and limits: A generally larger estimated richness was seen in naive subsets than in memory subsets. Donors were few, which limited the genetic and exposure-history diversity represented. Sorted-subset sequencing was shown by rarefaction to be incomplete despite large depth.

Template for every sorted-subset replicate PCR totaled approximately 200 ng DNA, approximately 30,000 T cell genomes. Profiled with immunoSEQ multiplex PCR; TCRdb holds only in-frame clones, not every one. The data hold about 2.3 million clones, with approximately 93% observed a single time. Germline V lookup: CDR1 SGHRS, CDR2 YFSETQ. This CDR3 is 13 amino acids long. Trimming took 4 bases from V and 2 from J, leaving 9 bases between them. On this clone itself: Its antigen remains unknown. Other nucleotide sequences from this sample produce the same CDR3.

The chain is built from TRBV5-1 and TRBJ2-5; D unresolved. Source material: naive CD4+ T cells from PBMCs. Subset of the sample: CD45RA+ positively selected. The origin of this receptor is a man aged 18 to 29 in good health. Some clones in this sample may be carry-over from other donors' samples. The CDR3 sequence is CASSPSPQETQYF. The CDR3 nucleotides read TGCGCCAGCAGCCCCTCACCTCAAGAGACCCAGTACTTC. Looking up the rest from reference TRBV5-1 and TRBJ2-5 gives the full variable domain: KAGVTQTPRYLIKTRGQQVTLSCSPISGHRSVSWYQQTPGQGLQFLFEYFSETQRNKGNFPGRFSGRQFSNSRSEMNVSTLELGDSALYLCASSPSPQETQYFGPGTRLLVL.